This note documents a single TCR beta chain sequence. Its target is unknown. Library preparation for TCR beta used quantitative 5'-RACE with molecular barcodes. TCRdb used MiXCR to reprocess the 5' RACE reads, holding one entry per CDR3 protein. Here the sample spans approximately 100,000 distinct CDR3 sequences, around 24% being singletons. The entry originates in a study of CD8 T cells in ankylosing spondylitis. V trimming: 10 bases; J trimming: 5 bases; junction bases outside the gene matches: 10. Germline V gene sequence: CDR1 SNHLY, CDR2 FYNNEI. The length of the CDR3 is 14 residues. General study results and limits: Several highly homologous variants made up a TCR beta motif that seemed to typify ankylosing spondylitis blood. Disease-linked clones were reportedly significantly enriched in matched ankylosing spondylitis synovial fluid. A number of the motif variants had already been described in reactive arthritis synovial fluid and blood.

The material sequenced was synovial fluid, either unsorted or a sorted T cell fraction (not recorded which). The chain carries TRBV2 and TRBJ2-2; 7 positions match TRBD2. This receptor was identified in a male donor with ankylosing spondylitis. The CDR3 DNA reads TGTGCCACCACACCAGGGCGGGGGACCGGGGAGCTGTTTTTT. Its translation: CATTPGRGTGELFF.